This note documents a single T cell receptor (beta chain) sequence. RNA, once extracted, was reverse transcribed into cDNA for use as the sequencing template. Only in-frame clones appear in the TCRdb table, and some are missing; sequencing was by immunoSEQ multiplex PCR. In the table there are approximately 120,000 clones, around 60% of which are singletons. Documented treatment: oral pan-JAK inhibitor, 5-10 mg twice daily. Both peripheral blood and punch biopsies of lesional scalp skin were obtained from patients who had alopecia areata. This sample stems from a study of CD8+ T cells in alopecia areata. Study-level background: The drug, oral tofacitinib, was given to treated patients at 5 to 10 mg twice daily. Using the percentage of affected scalp area, treated patients' severity was scored.

Germline CDR1 SGDLS, CDR2 YYNGEE. The V and J ends lost 4 bases and 4 bases respectively, with 7 bases between them. The CDR3 consists of 12 residues. The TCR comes from a human donor with alopecia areata. The source was CD4+ T cells sorted from blood, collected at week 4, from a patient treated with tofacitinib. This rearrangement joins TRBV9 to TRBJ2-3; D gene unclear. For the CDR3, the DNA is TGTGCCAGCAGCTCAGGTCCAGATACGCAGTATTTT. Its translation is CASSSGPDTQYF.